This TCR beta chain comes out of a study of T cell clonality in common variable immunodeficiency. The V gene lost 1 base and the J gene lost 0 bases, with 13 bases spanning the gap. Per the germline V gene, CDR1 is DFQATT and CDR2 is SNEGSKA (reference sequence). CDR3 length equals 16 residues. The table lists this clone with many counts. Its specificity is unknown. The DNA ends 3 residues before the CDR3 does, and the rest of the CDR3 is filled in from the germline J gene. Study-wide points: Common variable immunodeficiency TCR beta sequences reportedly had fewer deletions and N-nucleotide insertions. CVID subjects shared fewer TCRbeta clones than healthy controls did. CVID subjects showed higher TCRbeta clonality than healthy controls.

TCRdb keeps only in-frame clones here, not all; method: immunoSEQ multiplex PCR. The sample was found to contain some 54,000 clones, and every one recurs. What was sequenced was peripheral blood mononuclear cells. This chain uses TRBV20-1 with TRBJ1-5; D might be TRBD1 (5 bases). The TCR sequence derives from a person aged 18-70 years in good health. CDR3 DNA (partial): TGCAGTGCTAGAGTCCAGGGAGGGAGTAGCAATCAGCCC. Protein sequence: CSARVQGGSSNQP. The CDR3, in full, reads CSARVQGGSSNQPQHF.